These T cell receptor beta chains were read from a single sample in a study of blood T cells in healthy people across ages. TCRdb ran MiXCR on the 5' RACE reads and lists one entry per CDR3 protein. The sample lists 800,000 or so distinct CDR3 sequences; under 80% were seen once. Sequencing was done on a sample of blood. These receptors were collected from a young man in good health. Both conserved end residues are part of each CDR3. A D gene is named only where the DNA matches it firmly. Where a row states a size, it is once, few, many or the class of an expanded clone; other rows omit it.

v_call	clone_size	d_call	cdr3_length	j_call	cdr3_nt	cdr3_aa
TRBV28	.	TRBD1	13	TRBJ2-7	TGTGCCAGCGTTCCGGGACAGGGCTACGAGCAGTACTTC	CASVPGQGYEQYF
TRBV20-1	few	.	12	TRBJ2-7	TGCAGTGCGGGGAGGCCCCGAGACGAGCAGTACTTC	CSAGRPRDEQYF
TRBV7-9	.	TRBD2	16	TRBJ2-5	TGTGCCAGCAGCCGTGGGACTAGCGGACGTCAAGAGACCCAGTACTTC	CASSRGTSGRQETQYF
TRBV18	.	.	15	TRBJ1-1	TGTGCCAGCTCACCAAACGGGCCGGGGGACACTGAAGCTTTCTTT	CASSPNGPGDTEAFF
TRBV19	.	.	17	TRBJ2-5	TGTGCCAGTAGTCCGCTGACCCGGTCCGGGCGACAAGAGACCCAGTACTTC	CASSPLTRSGRQETQYF
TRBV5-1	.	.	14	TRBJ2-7	TGCGCCAGCAGCCAGCTGACAGGATCTTACGAGCAGTACTTC	CASSQLTGSYEQYF
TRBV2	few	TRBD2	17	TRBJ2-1	TGTGCCAGCAGTGCAAGGACTAGCGGGGGGCCCTACAATGAGCAGTTCTTC	CASSARTSGGPYNEQFF
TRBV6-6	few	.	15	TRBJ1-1	TGTGCCAGCAGTTACTCGGGGCAACCTCAACTGCGGGCTTTCTTT	CASSYSGQPQLRAFF
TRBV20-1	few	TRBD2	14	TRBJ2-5	TGCAGTGCGACGACTAGCGGGGGACAAGAGACCCAGTACTTC	CSATTSGGQETQYF
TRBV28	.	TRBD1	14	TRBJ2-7	TGTGCCAGCAGTGCCAGCGACAGGGGGTACGAGCAGTACTTC	CASSASDRGYEQYF